The sequence of this T cell receptor beta chain was determined in a study of Graves' ophthalmopathy and Graves' hyperthyroidism. The wider study: Ophthalmopathy not arising within 18 months of follow-up defined hyperthyroidism as stable. Findings and limits, study-wide: The authors also found most expanded thyroid clonotypes above 0.001 frequency in blood.

As the template, RNA transcripts were used to amplify TCR beta CDR3 regions. An opening RT-PCR round employed HTBI primers and preceded a second-round multiplex PCR. TCRdb reprocessed the multiplex PCR reads via MiXCR and lists one record per CDR3 protein. Seen here are more than 1,000,000 distinct CDR3 sequences, about 38% observed once, and the top ten hold roughly 11%. Certain patients were not enrolled. These were patients with other autoimmune diseases, uncontrolled infections, pregnancy or lactation. This clonotype was detected many times. No antigen is known for it. This CDR3 spans 18 amino acids. V lost 1 base and J 3 bases, leaving 23 bases between the germline ends. Per the germline V gene, CDR1 is SGHRS and CDR2 is YFSETQ.

The clonotype was recovered from an adult man with Graves' hyperthyroidism. The genes are TRBV5-1 and TRBJ2-7; perhaps TRBD1 as D (6 bases). Sequenced material: peripheral blood or thyroid tissue (not recorded which). CDR3 bases: TGCGCCAGCAGCTTGCTCCCGACAGTAGACAGGACGGTCTACGAGCAGTACTTC. Its translation: CASSLLPTVDRTVYEQYF.